Given below is one T cell receptor beta chain in context. These data are taken from a study of cytomegalovirus exposure and HLA in healthy donors. The PCR ran on 60 Vbeta and 13 Jbeta primers. Only in-frame clones appear in the TCRdb table, and some are missing; sequencing was by immunoSEQ multiplex PCR. The repertoire has around 67,000 clones, less than 80% of them found once; the top ten carry roughly 3%. The CDR3 has 13 residues. Germline V gene lookup returns CDR1 SGHDT and CDR2 YYEEEE. Trimming stripped 4 bases from V and 5 bases from J, with 13 bases between. The clonotype originates from a woman in her 50s in good health and CMV-seronegative. The sequenced sample consisted of PBMCs. This chain joins TRBV5-6 and TRBJ2-7, with D possibly TRBD1 on 6 matching bases. This CDR3 reads CASSLGHLDEQYF. Written as DNA, the CDR3 is TGTGCCAGCAGCCTGGGACATTTGGACGAGCAGTACTTC.